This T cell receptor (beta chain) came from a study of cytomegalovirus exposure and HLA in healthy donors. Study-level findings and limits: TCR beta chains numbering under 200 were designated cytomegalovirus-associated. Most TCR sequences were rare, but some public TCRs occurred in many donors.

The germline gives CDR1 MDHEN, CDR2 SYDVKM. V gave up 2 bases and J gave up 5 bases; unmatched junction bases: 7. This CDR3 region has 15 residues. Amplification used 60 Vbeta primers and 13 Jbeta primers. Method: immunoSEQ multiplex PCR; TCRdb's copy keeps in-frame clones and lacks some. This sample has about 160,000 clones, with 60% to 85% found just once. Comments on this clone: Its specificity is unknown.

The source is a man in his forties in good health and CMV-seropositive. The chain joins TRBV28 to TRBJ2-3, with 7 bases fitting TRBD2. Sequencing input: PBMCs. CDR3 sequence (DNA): TGTGCCAGCAGTTTACGTGGGAGGGCCCAAGATACGCAGTATTTT. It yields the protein CASSLRGRAQDTQYF.